Here is one TCR beta chain with its context. Its antigen target is currently unknown. Base-call qualities are not available, and no considerably larger clone is one nucleotide away. This sample stems from a study of T cell responses to AZD1222 COVID-19 vaccine (dated by TCRdb to the early 2020s). For the wider study: Because spike-specific TCR depth and breadth did not differ between the two schedules, AZD1222 recipients who got a second dose at roughly 4 weeks were pooled with those who got a second dose at roughly 12 weeks. Trial participants were enrolled by age into subgroups of 18-55, 56-69 and 70-plus years, and around 140, 26 and 57 TCR-sequenced participants, respectively, were included in these subgroups. A total of approximately 240 trial participants underwent TCR sequencing, of whom 207 received two doses of AZD1222 and about 25 received two doses of the MenACWY control vaccine.

The time point label for this specimen denotes: baseline before first vaccination. Vaccinee samples came from UK trials COV001 and COV002, including a single-blind randomized controlled phase 2/3 trial of AZD1222 (ChAdOx1 nCoV-19) in healthy adults. For TCRbeta chain sequencing, PBMC samples were collected from trial participants at day 0 and at day 28 after the second dose. The CDR3 regions of human TCRbeta chains were analyzed by immunosequencing. In the source study's methods: TCRs in the repertoires were matched against a reference library of SARS-CoV-2-specific TCRs that had been generated with the MIRA antigen-specificity platform. Breadth meant the fraction of unique TCRs that were SARS-CoV-2-associated, whereas depth meant the fraction of total T cells that were SARS-CoV-2-associated. Using the MIRA data, each spike-specific TCR was mapped to the spike region that the TCR reacts to and placed in a CD4 or CD8 class. Log10-transformed breadth and depth values were compared by one-way ANOVA with Sidak's multiple comparisons tests. The table comes from immuneACCESS by way of TCRdb, which keeps in-frame sequences with V and J called. Part of the clones is missing from these tables; in studies checked, under half for an unresolved V gene and the rest for unknown reasons. The V and J calls and clone size were taken over from that table, and D and trimming were inferred from the DNA. This sample lists roughly 120,000 clones; about 90% were detected once. The top ten clonotypes cover more than 4% of the sample.

The study at large found these results: Epitopes outside the regions mutated in the B.1.351 and B.1.1.7 variants were reportedly recognized by nearly half of the unique spike-specific TCRs. The 56-69-year group was small, and its depth increase did not reach significance, likely because of low power. Spike-specific TCR breadth and depth rose significantly after two AZD1222 doses compared with day 0 and with MenACWY recipients. Only five or six AZD1222 recipients were SARS-CoV-2 seropositive at baseline, limiting conclusions about previously exposed vaccinees. Participants were mostly white British and included more females than males, and it was suggested by the authors that clonal diversity may have been underestimated. Because no samples from the day 14 peak response were available, repertoires could be characterized only after the peak T cell response. CD4 TCRs associated with the vaccine covered the entire spike protein, and the dominant responses were in regions 160-218 and 743-854.

Sequenced material: peripheral blood, taken on day 0 of AZD1222 vaccination. The TCR sequence derives from an adult in good health.

The CDR3 reads as follows: CASSPTSGQAFF. The DNA reads as follows: TGTGCCAGCAGCCCCACTTCAGGGCAAGCTTTCTTT. Rearrangement joined TRBV5-4 to TRBJ1-1, and the D gene may be TRBD1, 5 bases matching. V was cut back by 4 bases and J by 9 bases, leaving a gap of 13 bases between them. According to the germline V gene (reference sequence), CDR1 reads SGHNT and CDR2 reads YYREEE. The CDR3 starts with the cysteine, ends with the phenylalanine, and has 12 residues. The read is trimmed to its CDR3 DNA, 36 bases read in frame from base 1.